This TCR beta chain was sequenced in a study of T cell repertoires in cytomegalovirus infection. On the study more broadly: Public TCR beta signatures provided an indication of both CMV infection and a matching HLA type.

This clonotype was counted many times. Its antigen is unknown. TCRdb reprocessed the reads with MiXCR, giving one entry per CDR3 protein. Here the sample spans approximately 250,000 distinct CDR3 sequences, around 6.2% being singletons. Broader study findings: Identification of carriers of CMV plus the relevant HLA was performed using cumulative public TCR beta family frequency. The ex vivo response showed dominance by HLA-C-restricted CMV-specific TCR beta clonotypes.

Germline V gives CDR1 DFQATT, CDR2 SNEGSKA (reference sequence). With 7 bases removed from V and 3 bases from J, the gap between germline ends came to 18 bases. The CDR3 is 15 amino acids. This receptor was identified in a human donor in good health (CMV status not recorded). Some clones in this sample may be carry-over from other donors' samples. Sequenced sample: PBMCs. The chain combines TRBV20-1 with TRBJ1-4, with D uncertain. The DNA of the CDR3 is TGCAGTGTCTCCCGGGGAGGGAAGCCTAATGAAAAACTGTTTTTT. It codes for CSVSRGGKPNEKLFF.